Described below is a single T cell receptor beta chain sequence and its context. Its antigen remains unidentified. Base qualities are missing; no much larger clone stands one base away. The identical CDR3 is also encoded by other nucleotide sequences in the sample. The cohort consisted of hundreds of healthy bone marrow donors. All cohort members were sampled while nominally healthy, although unrecorded immune exposures were likely present. The donor tested CMV seropositive, placing the donor among the 289 seropositive members of the cohort. Each donor provided a peripheral blood sample, and peripheral blood mononuclear cells were used for TCR beta sequencing. Genomic DNA extraction from the blood cell samples was performed with the Qiagen DNeasy Blood Extraction Kit. The data are from a study of cytomegalovirus exposure and HLA in healthy donors (dated by TCRdb to about 2017). Background on the whole study: In an earlier analysis of around 540 of the donors, less than 350 Gb of sequence data and 95 million to 130 million unique TCR beta sequences from about 179 million T cells were reported. The number of donors typed differed by locus, with roughly 629-640 for A, B, C, DRB1 and DQB1, about 500 for DQA1, about 610 for DPA1, and approximately 470 for DPB1. The study combined high-throughput TCR immunosequencing, statistical association of individual TCRs with disease status, and machine learning to predict cytomegalovirus infection status. An early release that covered about 600 HLA-typed donors contained approximately 300 gigabases of sequencing data and around 85 million unique TCR sequences. In an earlier analysis of 587 of the donors, high-throughput TCR beta sequencing was used to judge whether each TCR beta V gene segment behaved as functional or pseudogenic. The study aimed to test whether cataloging public T cell receptors could reveal signatures of past pathogen exposure. Rather than using new phenotypic data, the later analysis identified candidate immune exposures from TCR beta sequences and from how often those sequences occurred across donors. Of the roughly 410 genotyped donors, 81% were placed in the genetic ancestry cluster associated with self-reported Caucasian donors. A later genetic analysis used genome-wide SNP genotypes for about 65% of the roughly 700 donors, treating that subset as a discovery cohort. The study used immunosequencing to profile the T cell repertoires of under 700 subjects and linked those repertoires to cytomegalovirus serostatus. All discovery cohort repertoires had been generated on a single sequencing platform. A separate validation cohort of roughly 130 different subjects was used in addition to the roughly 700-subject first cohort. A later analysis re-analyzed previously published TCR beta repertoires from 550 to 700 donors and added high-resolution HLA genotyping to study TCR occurrence patterns. Donor age, sex, ethnicity and CMV serostatus were collected together with the repertoire data. Both class I and class II loci were covered by HLA typing, at four-digit resolution. Among about 400 genotyped donors of the cohort, an average of roughly 230,000 unique TCR beta nucleotide sequences was sequenced per donor, of which approximately 18% were non-productive. A handful of DR-DQ haplotypes were handled as single units for association and clustering because linkage in the cohort was strong.

The paper's findings and limits, for the study overall: Most TCR sequences were seen in very few donors, while some public TCRs were found in many individuals. Several of the top co-occurrence clusters appeared to be linked to parvovirus B19, influenza, CMV and Epstein-Barr virus, according to a later analysis. A cluster of highly shared sequence variants was judged likely to be a technical artifact of the sequencing pipeline. Some IMGT-functional V segments, including TRBV6-2 and TRBV6-3, could not be distinguished by the 87-base-pair reads and were therefore excluded. In vitro tests confirmed that a few of the cytomegalovirus-associated TCR beta chains recognize cytomegalovirus antigens. A later analysis found that HLA-associated TCR beta chains were more clonally expanded and had lower generation probabilities than equally common non-associated chains. It was suggested by the authors that the approach could potentially be generalized to other disease states and immunological phenotypes. At a false discovery rate of 0.05, a later analysis linked 15,000 to 20,000 TCR beta sequences to specific HLA alleles. Because HLA typing was missing for some donors at each locus, association tests included only the typed subset. Compared with the roughly 670-donor mean, donors in an Asian-associated ancestry cluster had fewer N-insertions in productive TCRs, according to a later genetic analysis. Linkage disequilibrium might explain the correlated functional status among segregating V segments, but an unknown experimental factor could not be ruled out. Roughly uniform sequencing depth across donors was assumed in presence/absence analyses, although this assumption may not hold. The study gave a list of roughly 150 TCR beta chains associated with cytomegalovirus. Because counts were too low, more than 15 rarely observed V segments, including chromosome 9 orphons, were excluded from the earlier analysis of roughly 580 of the donors. V-gene and J-gene trimming of TCR beta chains was associated with a missense DCLRE1C variant in a later genetic analysis, and the association was replicated in an independent cohort. According to a later analysis, most CMV-associated TCR beta chains appeared to be HLA-restricted, and the HLA associations seemed to be driven largely by CMV exposure. This cohort had only TCR beta chains sequenced, and the lack of alpha or paired-chain data limited which features could be detected. A further reported finding was that TCR beta sequences accurately predicted the HLA-A and HLA-B alleles for most subjects in the first cohort. When HLA alleles, especially DR and DQ, strongly co-occurred, TCR associations were difficult to assign to individual alleles. In an earlier analysis of fewer than 700 of the donors, most TCR beta V segments appeared in productive rearrangements about 90% or about 30% of the time, broadly matching IMGT annotations. In a later analysis, TCR association rates were found to vary across HLA loci, with the most associated TCRs seen for DRB1 alleles and the fewest for HLA-C alleles. Immune exposure information for the cohort was limited to CMV serostatus. The classifier was reported to diagnose cytomegalovirus status with high specificity and sensitivity in both the original and validation cohorts.

The germline V gene (reference sequence) specifies LNHDA as CDR1 and SQIVND as CDR2. The CDR3 measures 15 amino acids from cysteine to phenylalanine. The entry retains the CDR3 DNA only, 45 bases that are in frame from base 1. The germline V and J ends show losses of 6 bases and 7 bases respectively, and no gene match explains 12 bases of the junction. The library was produced with the immunoSEQ multiplex PCR assay. For the multiplex PCR, a mixture combining 60 forward primers for TCR Vbeta segments and 13 reverse primers for TCR Jbeta segments was used. A multiplex PCR assay on genomic DNA amplified the CDR3 region of rearranged TCR beta genes. The amplified TCR beta libraries were sequenced on the Illumina HiSeq System as 87-base-pair reads. The paper's processing steps were these. In a later analysis, some 80 million unique TCR beta chains were counted across the 666 repertoires, and around 10 million of these chains were shared by at least two donors. To remove PCR and sequencing errors, raw reads were error-corrected and collapsed into unique sequences using a nearest-neighbor algorithm that merged closely related sequences. CDR3 sequences were aligned to IMGT reference sequences to assign V, D and J gene segments. Each retained sequence needed at least a six-nucleotide match to both a V gene segment and a J gene segment. Rearrangements were called productive when the CDR3 lacked stop codons and stayed in frame with V and J; all others were non-productive. Following IMGT convention, CDR3 was defined as the stretch from the second conserved V-encoded cysteine up to the conserved J-encoded phenylalanine. Sequences without an unambiguous match to a single V gene segment were excluded from the earlier analysis of approximately 600 of the donors. In an earlier analysis of several hundred of the donors, V segments were called functional above 56.7% productive rearrangements and were called segregating when the between-donor standard deviation exceeded 5%. A statistical classification framework was built for diagnosing cytomegalovirus status from the catalog of TCR beta chain sequences. In a later analysis, TCR nucleotide sequences were compared against IMGT/GENE-DB human TR gene sequences so that V and J genes could be assigned. The TCRdist pipeline was used in a later analysis to assign CDR3 sequences and most-parsimonious VDJ recombination scenarios. A later analysis defined each TCR beta chain by its CDR3 amino acid sequence plus V-gene family, and excluded reads lacking a unique V-gene family. In a later analysis, 500 to 700 highly shared, low-generation-probability nucleotide sequences were removed to address suspected cross-contamination and a sequencing artifact. For each public chain, a later analysis derived a clonal expansion index from normalized ranks of inferred template counts within each repertoire. A later analysis computed generation probabilities with a VDJ recombination model fitted to out-of-frame rearrangements, and checked the results against IGoR. In a later analysis, TCR-TCR, TCR-HLA and TCR-CMV co-occurrence was scored with hypergeometric tests, and a repertoire-size bias correction was applied to TCR pairs. To estimate false discovery rates, a later analysis permuted the HLA or CMV assignments 20 times. A later analysis grouped co-occurring TCRs with DBSCAN, adding TCRdist sequence similarity when clustering within HLA-allele-positive subsets. Repertoires with fewer than 30,000 or more than 120,000 public chains were left out of co-occurrence clustering, as were a handful of repertoires with anomalous nucleotide sharing. Entries here come from immuneACCESS through TCRdb and include only in-frame sequences with V and J called. Some clones fail to appear in such tables; in the studies checked, an unresolved V gene covers under half of the shortfall, and the cause of the remainder is unknown. Clone size and V and J calls were adopted from that table, with D and trimming inferred from the DNA. The sample table records more than 100,000 clones; approximately 79% of these occur just once. Of the sample, roughly 3.9% falls within the top ten clones.

Sequencing was performed on PBMCs. The clonotype originates from a man aged 50 to 60 in good health and CMV-seropositive. The chain links TRBV19 with TRBJ2-1; 7 bases in between match TRBD1. Here is the DNA: TGTGCCAGTAGCCACAGGGGCTCGAGCGGTAATGAGCAGTTCTTC. Translation gives CASSHRGSSGNEQFF. Beyond the CDR3, the reference TRBV19 and TRBJ2-1 genes provide the residues; the full variable domain reads: DGGITQSPKYLFRKEGQNVTLSCEQNLNHDAMYWYRQDPGQGLRLIYYSQIVNDFQKGDIAEGYSVSREKKESFPLTVTSAQKNPTAFYLCASSHRGSSGNEQFFGPGTRLTVL.